The rows below give T cell receptor beta chains drawn from one sample of a study of blood T cell repertoires in COVID-19. Repertoires were generated with immunoSEQ multiplex PCR, while TCRdb's copy carries only in-frame clones and drops some. The sample records around 200,000 clones, around 80% being singletons. Sequencing was performed on peripheral blood. Source of these receptors: a human donor in a cohort sampled during active COVID-19. The CDR3 runs from the conserved cysteine through the conserved F or W.

cdr3_length v_call cdr3_aa
14 TRBV19 CASSQGQGAGEQYF
12 TRBV12-3/TRBV12-4 CASSLRGYEQYF
16 TRBV30 CAWSRKSGGARDTQYF
18 TRBV27 CASSLPPWKRGGFNEQFF
13 TRBV13 CASRGGVNTEAFF
13 TRBV11-2 CASSPDTNYGYTF
14 TRBV9 CASSPPGRQDGYTF
15 TRBV11-1 CASSSQGQENEKLFF
21 TRBV28 CASNPGDQNRDYVRGNTEAFF
15 TRBV3-1/TRBV3-2 CASSLEKWGEETQYF
14 TRBV7-9 CASRAGGMNTEAFF
16 TRBV4-1 CASSQDRPGYSYEQYF
13 TRBV6-6 CASRSGQYNEQFF
14 TRBV4-1 CASSQAQGATEAFF
13 TRBV18 CASSPRTQETQYF
14 TRBV5-6 CASFPRGLNYGYTF
15 TRBV29-1 CSVEDQAGTGNTIYF
15 TRBV5-6 CASSLGDRLNTEAFF
17 TRBV5-1 CASSPHGTGGRNYGYTF
12 TRBV29-1 CSAMEADNEQFF
18 TRBV10-2 CASSVDRGLSGMNTEAFF
12 TRBV30 CAWSVSSYGYTF
16 TRBV5-1 CASSLTSGGESYEQYF
13 TRBV12-3/TRBV12-4 CASTLSEVDEQFF
14 TRBV30 CAWSGGAGVNEQFF
13 TRBV11-1 CASSLDRTLEQYF
16 TRBV6-1 CASSEDVQGPTEGYTF
13 TRBV18 CASSRDRDNGYTF
16 TRBV5-6 CASSLTSGGASYEQYF
16 TRBV5-5 CASSPGTGLSHTEAFF
13 TRBV19 CASSISRDTEAFF
15 TRBV11-2 CASRGLAGGSYEQYF
14 TRBV11-3 CASSLGGGSYEQYF
13 TRBV30 CAWSRDRDQPQHF
16 TRBV5-8 CASSSYGTMLQETQYF
15 TRBV11-2 CASSLTDTANYGYTF
17 TRBV3-1/TRBV3-2 CASSRPGTSGGQETQYF
14 TRBV6-5 CASSYSSMNTEAFF
15 TRBV3-1/TRBV3-2 CASSQEMQGNTEAFF
19 TRBV2 CASSEAPTGATGSGNEQYF
16 TRBV19 CASSSKYDIVGSPLHF
16 TRBV9 CASSVEGTGGYNEQFF
15 TRBV9 CASSVGDRGSFEQYF